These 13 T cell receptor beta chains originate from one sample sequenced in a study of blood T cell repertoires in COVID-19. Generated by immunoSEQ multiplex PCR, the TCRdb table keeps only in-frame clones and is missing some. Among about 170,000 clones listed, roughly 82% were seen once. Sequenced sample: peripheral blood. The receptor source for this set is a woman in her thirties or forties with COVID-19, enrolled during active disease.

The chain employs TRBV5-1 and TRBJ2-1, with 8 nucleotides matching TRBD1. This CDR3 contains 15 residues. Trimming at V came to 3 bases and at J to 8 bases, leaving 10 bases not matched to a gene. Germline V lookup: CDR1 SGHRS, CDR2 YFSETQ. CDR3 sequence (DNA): TGCGCCAGCAGCTCCGGGACAGGCGGGTTCGATGAGCAGTTCTTC. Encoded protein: CASSSGTGGFDEQFF.

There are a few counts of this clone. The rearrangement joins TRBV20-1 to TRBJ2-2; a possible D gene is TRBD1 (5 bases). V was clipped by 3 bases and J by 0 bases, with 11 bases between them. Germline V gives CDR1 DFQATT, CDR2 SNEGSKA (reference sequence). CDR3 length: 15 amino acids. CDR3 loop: CSASNRRSNTGELFF. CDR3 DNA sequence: TGCAGTGCTAGTAACAGGCGATCGAACACCGGGGAGCTGTTTTTT.

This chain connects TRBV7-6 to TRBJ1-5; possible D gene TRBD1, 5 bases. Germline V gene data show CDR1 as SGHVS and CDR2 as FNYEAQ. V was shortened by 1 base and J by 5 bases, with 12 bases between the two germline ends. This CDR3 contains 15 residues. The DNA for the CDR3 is TGTGCCAGCAGCTTAGGGCGGACACGGGATCAGCCCCAGCATTTT. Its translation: CASSLGRTRDQPQHF.

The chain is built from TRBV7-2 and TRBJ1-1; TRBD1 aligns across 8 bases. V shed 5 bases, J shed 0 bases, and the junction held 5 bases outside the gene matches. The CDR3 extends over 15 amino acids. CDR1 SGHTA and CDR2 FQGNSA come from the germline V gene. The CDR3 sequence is CASSTTGVMNTEAFF. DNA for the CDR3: TGTGCCAGCAGCACGACAGGGGTCATGAACACTGAAGCTTTCTTT. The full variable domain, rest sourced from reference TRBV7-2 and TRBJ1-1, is GAGVSQSPSNKVTEKGKDVELRCDPISGHTALYWYRQSLGQGLEFLIYFQGNSAPDKSGLPSDRFSAERTGGSVSTLTIQRTQQEDSAVYLCASSTTGVMNTEAFFGQGTRLTVV.

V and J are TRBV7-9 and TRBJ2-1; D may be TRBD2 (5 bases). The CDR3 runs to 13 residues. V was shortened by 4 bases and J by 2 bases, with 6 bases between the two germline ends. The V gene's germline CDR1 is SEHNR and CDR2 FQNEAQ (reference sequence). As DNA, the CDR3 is TGTGCCAGCAGCTCCGGGACCTACAATGAGCAGTTCTTC. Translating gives CASSSGTYNEQFF.

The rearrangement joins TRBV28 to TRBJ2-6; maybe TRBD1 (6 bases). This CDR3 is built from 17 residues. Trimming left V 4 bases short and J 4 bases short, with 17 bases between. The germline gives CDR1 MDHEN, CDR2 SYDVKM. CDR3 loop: CASSSIGAGAGANVLTF. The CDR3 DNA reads TGTGCCAGCAGTTCAATCGGGGCAGGGGCCGGGGCCAACGTCCTGACTTTC.

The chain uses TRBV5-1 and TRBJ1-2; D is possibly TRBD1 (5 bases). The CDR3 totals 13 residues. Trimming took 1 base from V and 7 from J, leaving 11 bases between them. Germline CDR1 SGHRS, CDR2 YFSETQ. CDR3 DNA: TGCGCCAGCAGCTTGTTAGGGGAGGGTGGCTACACCTTC. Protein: CASSLLGEGGYTF.

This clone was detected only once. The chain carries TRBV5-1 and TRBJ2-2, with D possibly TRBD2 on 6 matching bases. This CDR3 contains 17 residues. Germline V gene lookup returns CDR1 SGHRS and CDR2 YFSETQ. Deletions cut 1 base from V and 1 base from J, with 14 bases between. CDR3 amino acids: CASSLWAGGVNTGELFF. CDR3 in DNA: TGCGCCAGCAGCTTGTGGGCAGGAGGGGTGAACACCGGGGAGCTGTTTTTT.

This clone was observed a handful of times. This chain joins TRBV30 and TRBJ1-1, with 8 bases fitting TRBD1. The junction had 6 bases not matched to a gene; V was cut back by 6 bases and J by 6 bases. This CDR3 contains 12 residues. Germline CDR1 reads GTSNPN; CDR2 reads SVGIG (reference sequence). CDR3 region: CACQTGAAEAFF. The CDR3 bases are TGTGCCTGCCAGACAGGGGCCGCTGAAGCTTTCTTT. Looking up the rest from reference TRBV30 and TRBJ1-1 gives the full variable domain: SQTIHQWPATLVQPVGSPLSLECTVEGTSNPNLYWYRQAAGRGLQLLFYSVGIGQISSEVPQNLSASRPQDRQFILSSKKLLLSDSGFYLCACQTGAAEAFFGQGTRLTVV.

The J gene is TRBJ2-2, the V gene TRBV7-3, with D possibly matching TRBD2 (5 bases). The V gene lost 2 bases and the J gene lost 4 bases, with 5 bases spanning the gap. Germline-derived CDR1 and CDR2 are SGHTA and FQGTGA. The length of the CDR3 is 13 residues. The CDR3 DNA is TGTGCCAGCAGCTTAGAGGGCACCGGGGAGCTGTTTTTT. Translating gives CASSLEGTGELFF. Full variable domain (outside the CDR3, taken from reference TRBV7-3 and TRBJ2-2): GAGVSQTPSNKVTEKGKYVELRCDPISGHTALYWYRQSLGQGPEFLIYFQGTGAADDSGLPNDRFFAVRPEGSVSTLKIQRTERGDSAVYLCASSLEGTGELFFGEGSRLTVL.

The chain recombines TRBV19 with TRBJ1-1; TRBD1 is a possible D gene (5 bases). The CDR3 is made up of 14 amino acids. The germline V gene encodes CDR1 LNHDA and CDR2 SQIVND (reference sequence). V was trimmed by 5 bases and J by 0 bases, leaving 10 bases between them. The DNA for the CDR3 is TGTGCCAGTAGTGCGGGGGTGGTGAACACTGAAGCTTTCTTT. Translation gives CASSAGVVNTEAFF.

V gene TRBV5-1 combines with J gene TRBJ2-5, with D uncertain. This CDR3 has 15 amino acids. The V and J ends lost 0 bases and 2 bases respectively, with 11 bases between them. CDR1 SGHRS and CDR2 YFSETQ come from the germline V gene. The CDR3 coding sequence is TGCGCCAGCAGCTTGGGTCCCGGGTCACAAGAGACCCAGTACTTC. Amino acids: CASSLGPGSQETQYF.

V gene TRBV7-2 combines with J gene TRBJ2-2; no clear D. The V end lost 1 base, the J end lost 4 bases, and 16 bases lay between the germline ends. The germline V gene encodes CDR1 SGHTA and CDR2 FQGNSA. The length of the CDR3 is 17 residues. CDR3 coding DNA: TGTGCCAGCAGCTTAGAGTTGTGGAGTACGGTCACCGGGGAGCTGTTTTTT. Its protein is CASSLELWSTVTGELFF.